The next 26 T cell receptor beta chains were all read from a single sample in a study of Graves' ophthalmopathy and Graves' hyperthyroidism. RNA transcripts were the template, and TCR beta CDR3 regions were amplified from them. Amplification began with first-round RT-PCR using HTBI primers, then second-round multiplex PCR was performed. TCRdb itself ran the multiplex PCR reads through MiXCR, one entry per CDR3 protein. Of over 150,000 distinct CDR3 sequences listed, approximately 40% are singletons. The sample consisted of peripheral blood. Receptors were obtained from a woman aged 40-49 years with Graves' ophthalmopathy.

The sample holds many counts of this clonotype. This chain links TRBV10-3 with TRBJ1-3; D not certain. Germline values: CDR1 ENHRY, CDR2 SYGVKD. The V gene lost 1 base and the J gene lost 0 bases, with 16 bases spanning the gap. The CDR3 loop spans 18 amino acids. This CDR3 reads CAISEFVYPGASGNTIYF. The CDR3 coding sequence is TGTGCCATCAGTGAGTTCGTCTACCCAGGCGCCTCTGGAAACACCATATATTTT.

In this sample, this clonotype turned up many times. The gene calls are TRBV30 and TRBJ1-5, with D possibly matching TRBD1 (5 bases). Germline assignment: CDR1 GTSNPN and CDR2 SVGIG (reference sequence). V lost 5 bases and J 7 bases, leaving 15 bases between the germline ends. The CDR3 runs to 13 residues. The CDR3 bases are TGTGCCTGGGCAGACAGCGCTGGCCAGCCCCAGCATTTT. It encodes CAWADSAGQPQHF.

This clonotype was seen ten or more times. The chain links TRBV5-4 to TRBJ2-5, with 11 bases matching TRBD1. The CDR3 spans 16 residues. The germline V gene encodes CDR1 SGHNT and CDR2 YYREEE (reference sequence). V was clipped by 0 bases and J by 6 bases; unmatched bases: 7. The CDR3 region has the DNA TGTGCCAGCAGCTTGGCCGGGACAGGGGGTTTGAAGACCCAGTACTTC. It specifies CASSLAGTGGLKTQYF.

This clonotype was picked up a small number of times. CDR3 coding DNA: TGTGCCAGCAGTGGGGGGACAGGGACCTACGAGCAGTACTTC. Translation: CASSGGTGTYEQYF. The V and J genes are TRBV6-1 and TRBJ2-7; 9 bases fit TRBD1. The J segment lost 2 bases and the V segment lost 4 bases, leaving 3 bases of the junction unmatched. Germline assignment: CDR1 MNHNS and CDR2 SASEGT. The CDR3 has 14 amino acids.

Ten or more counts support this clonotype. J is TRBJ1-2 and V is TRBV6-5; perhaps TRBD1 as D (6 bases). Per germline, CDR1 MNHEY and CDR2 SVGAGI. The V and J ends lost 6 bases and 10 bases respectively, with 15 bases between them. The CDR3 runs to 12 residues. For the CDR3, the DNA is TGTGCCAGCAGATCGGACAGTCGGGTCTACACCTTC. Protein product: CASRSDSRVYTF.

The chain joins TRBV11-2 to TRBJ2-5; 8 bases align to TRBD1. The germline V gene encodes CDR1 SGHAT and CDR2 FQNNGV. V shed 2 bases and J 4 bases; nucleotides not matched to a gene: 6. This CDR3 comprises 15 residues. The CDR3 DNA sequence: TGTGCCAGCAGCTTATTGGGACAGGATCGAGAGACCCAGTACTTC. This encodes CASSLLGQDRETQYF.

This clonotype was recorded at least ten times. The chain has TRBV5-8 and TRBJ1-1; D may be TRBD1 (5 bases). The germline V and J ends were trimmed by 1 base and 5 bases, with 12 bases remaining between them. CDR1 is SGHTS, CDR2 YDEGEE, per germline. This CDR3 is built from 14 residues. The CDR3 region has the DNA TGTGCCAGCAGCTTGTGGCTGGGGGGGACTGAAGCTTTCTTT. This sequence encodes CASSLWLGGTEAFF.

The chain uses TRBV6-2 or TRBV6-3 and TRBJ2-7; no definite D call. The CDR3 contains 14 residues. The germline CDR1 and CDR2 sequences are MNHEY and SVGEGT. Trimming pared 3 bases from V and 2 bases from J, leaving 11 bases between. CDR3 protein: CASSYIRSPYEQYF. The DNA of the CDR3 is TGTGCCAGCAGTTATATACGTTCCCCCTACGAGCAGTACTTC.

The CDR3 here is CASSWSRDNQPQHF. The CDR3 DNA reads as TGTGCCAGCAGTTGGTCCCGGGACAATCAGCCCCAGCATTTT. The chain carries TRBV12-3 or TRBV12-4 and TRBJ1-5; D gene unclear. Trimming stripped 4 bases from V and 3 bases from J, with 10 bases between. The CDR3 runs to 14 residues.

This clonotype was recorded many times. This chain links TRBV11-1 with TRBJ2-5; perhaps TRBD2 as D (5 bases). Trimming pared 2 bases from V and 6 bases from J, leaving 16 bases between. This CDR3 has 15 residues. The V gene's germline CDR1 is SGHAT and CDR2 FQDESV (reference sequence). For the CDR3, the DNA is TGTGCCAGCAGCTTATTGACGACGACGGGGAAGACCCAGTACTTC. Translated, it gives CASSLLTTTGKTQYF.

This clonotype showed up many times. The V and J genes are TRBV3-1 and TRBJ1-5; the D is unclear. With 2 bases removed from V and 3 bases from J, the gap between germline ends came to 11 bases. The CDR3 extends over 15 amino acids. The germline V gene encodes CDR1 LGHDT and CDR2 YNNKEL (reference sequence). CDR3 loop: CASSQSLIPNQPQHF. Here the CDR3 DNA reads TGTGCCAGCAGCCAATCACTGATTCCCAATCAGCCCCAGCATTTT.

There are many counts of this clonotype. V is TRBV19 and J is TRBJ1-5; D is perhaps TRBD1 (6 bases). In germline, CDR1 is LNHDA, CDR2 SQIVND (reference sequence). CDR3 length: 15 amino acids. V was clipped by 2 bases and J by 4 bases, with 12 bases between them. The CDR3 DNA follows: TGTGCCAGTAGTATATACAGGGTCGGAAATCAGCCCCAGCATTTT. Encoded protein: CASSIYRVGNQPQHF.

This clonotype has at least ten counts. The chain uses TRBV12-3 or TRBV12-4 and TRBJ2-7, with 13 bases aligning to TRBD2. V was pared by 5 bases and J by 2 bases, with 3 bases of the junction left unmatched. The CDR3 length is 15 residues. The CDR3 is CASSTGTSGTYEQYF. The CDR3 DNA reads as TGTGCCAGCAGTACCGGGACTAGCGGGACCTACGAGCAGTACTTC.

This clonotype was seen ten or more times. The chain combines TRBV4-1 with TRBJ1-1; the D is unclear. This CDR3 contains 13 residues. V was trimmed by 4 bases and J by 1 base, leaving 7 bases between them. Germline assignment: CDR1 MGHRA and CDR2 YSYEKL. The CDR3 DNA reads TGCGCCAGCAGCCTCCGGACGAACACTGAAGCTTTCTTT. Translated: CASSLRTNTEAFF.

This chain uses TRBV27 with TRBJ2-5, with TRBD2 identical over 16 bases. After removal of 5 bases from V and 4 bases from J, the junction contained 4 bases not matched to a gene. Germline CDR1 reads MNHEY; CDR2 reads SMNVEV (reference sequence). This CDR3 comprises 16 residues. The CDR3 nucleotides read TGTGCCAGCAGTGGGACTAGCGGGAGGGTTGGAGAGACCCAGTACTTC. Encoded protein: CASSGTSGRVGETQYF.

The chain employs TRBV4-3 and TRBJ1-5; unclear D gene. The V end lost 0 bases, the J end lost 3 bases, and 9 bases lay between the germline ends. The CDR3 runs to 15 residues. Germline V gives CDR1 LGHNA, CDR2 YSLEER. The CDR3 reads CASSQDRGDNQPQHF. CDR3 in DNA: TGCGCCAGCAGCCAAGATCGGGGAGACAATCAGCCCCAGCATTTT.

Many counts were recorded for this clonotype. The rearrangement joins TRBV19 to TRBJ2-5; perhaps TRBD2 as D (5 bases). The CDR3 covers 15 residues. Germline CDR1 is LNHDA and CDR2 is SQIVND (reference sequence). Trimming removed 1 base from V and 0 bases from J, with 9 bases in between. The CDR3 bases are TGTGCCAGTAGTATAGTGACCGGGGACCAAGAGACCCAGTACTTC. It is translated as CASSIVTGDQETQYF. Using reference TRBV19 and TRBJ2-5 for the parts outside the CDR3, the full variable domain is DGGITQSPKYLFRKEGQNVTLSCEQNLNHDAMYWYRQDPGQGLRLIYYSQIVNDFQKGDIAEGYSVSREKKESFPLTVTSAQKNPTAFYLCASSIVTGDQETQYFGPGTRLLVL.

This clonotype was found many times. This sequence joins TRBV13 and TRBJ1-1; D ambiguous. Trimming stripped 2 bases from V and 5 bases from J, with 3 bases between. This CDR3 has 11 amino acids. CDR1 PRHDT and CDR2 FYEKMQ come from the germline V gene (reference sequence). The CDR3: CASSLQTEAFF. In nucleotides, the CDR3 is TGTGCCAGCAGCTTACAGACTGAAGCTTTCTTT.

This clonotype was detected a few times. The chain recombines TRBV7-2 with TRBJ2-7, with D tentatively TRBD2 (6 bases). V was trimmed by 9 bases and J by 6 bases, leaving 21 bases between them. CDR3 length equals 14 residues. Germline V gene lookup returns CDR1 SGHTA and CDR2 FQGNSA. The CDR3 spells CASSLGGEGCEQYF. The CDR3 bases are TGTGCCAGTAGCCTAGGAGGGGAAGGCTGCGAGCAGTACTTC.

This clonotype was recorded many times. The chain joins TRBV20-1 to TRBJ1-5; the match to TRBD1 covers 10 bases. J gave up 4 bases and V 3 bases, and 6 bases lay outside the gene matches. Germline V lookup: CDR1 DFQATT, CDR2 SNEGSKA (reference sequence). The CDR3 extends over 15 amino acids. CDR3 residues: CSARTGGAGNQPQHF. The CDR3 DNA reads as TGCAGTGCTAGGACAGGGGGCGCGGGGAATCAGCCCCAGCATTTT.

This clonotype was seen repeatedly, ten times or more. The rearrangement links TRBV6-5 to TRBJ1-6; 10 bases align to TRBD1. The CDR3 runs 14 residues. Germline CDR1 and CDR2: MNHEY and SVGAGI. J was trimmed by 10 bases and V by 4 bases; bases with no gene match: 4. This CDR3 reads CASSWDRGRSPLHF. The CDR3 DNA sequence: TGTGCCAGCAGTTGGGACAGGGGTAGATCACCCCTCCACTTT.

This clonotype was recorded at least ten times. The genes are TRBV7-2 and TRBJ1-2, with 7 bases lining up with TRBD1. Germline trimming cut 6 bases from V and 2 bases from J; bases unmatched to any gene: 6. The germline gives CDR1 SGHTA, CDR2 FQGNSA. The CDR3 consists of 14 residues. DNA for the CDR3: TGTGCCAGCAGTTCGAGGGGACAGAACTATGGCTACACCTTC. It yields the protein CASSSRGQNYGYTF.

This clonotype appeared many times. The J gene is TRBJ1-5, the V gene TRBV11-2, with 9 bases lining up with TRBD1. Germline loops: CDR1 SGHAT, CDR2 FQNNGV. Trimming cost V 4 bases and J 3 bases; bases outside gene matches: 7. The CDR3 runs to 16 residues. The CDR3 sequence is CASSSSGTGNNQPQHF. The CDR3 coding sequence is TGTGCCAGCAGCTCATCCGGGACAGGGAACAATCAGCCCCAGCATTTT.

This clonotype was observed many times. The CDR3 bases are TGTGCCAGCAGCGGCCGGGGAGTGAATAATTCACCCCTCCACTTT. This encodes CASSGRGVNNSPLHF. The chain couples TRBV9 to TRBJ1-6; D unresolved. The V end was cut by 3 bases, the J end by 5 bases, with 12 bases between. Germline CDR1 and CDR2: SGDLS and YYNGEE. The CDR3 sequence is 15 residues long.

This clonotype has a count of ten or more. The V gene is TRBV4-3, the J gene TRBJ2-4, with 12 bases matching TRBD2. The CDR3 extends over 18 amino acids. V trimming: 1 base; J trimming: 0 bases; junction bases outside the gene matches: 4. Germline CDR1 and CDR2: LGHNA and YSLEER. The CDR3 DNA is TGCGCCAGCAGCCAAGGTGGACTAGCGGGAAGAGCCAAAAACATTCAGTACTTC. Amino acids: CASSQGGLAGRAKNIQYF.

This clonotype was recorded at least ten times. This sequence joins TRBV7-2 and TRBJ2-7; 13 nucleotides align to TRBD2. Per germline, CDR1 SGHTA and CDR2 FQGNSA. CDR3 length equals 15 residues. V gave up 4 bases and J gave up 4 bases; unmatched junction bases: 4. The CDR3 here is CASSYGLAGAYEQYF. The CDR3 nucleotides read TGTGCCAGCAGCTACGGACTAGCGGGGGCTTACGAGCAGTACTTC. Full variable domain (remainder filled in from reference TRBV7-2 and TRBJ2-7): GAGVSQSPSNKVTEKGKDVELRCDPISGHTALYWYRQSLGQGLEFLIYFQGNSAPDKSGLPSDRFSAERTGGSVSTLTIQRTQQEDSAVYLCASSYGLAGAYEQYFGPGTRLTVT.